Below are 9 T cell receptor beta chains sequenced from a single sample in a study of blood T cell repertoires in COVID-19. Using immunoSEQ multiplex PCR, the repertoire was profiled, and TCRdb retains in-frame clones only, with some absent. This sample has around 50,000 clones, with 83% found just once. The specimen sequenced was peripheral blood. The receptors originated from a human donor in a cohort sampled during active COVID-19.

The gene calls are TRBV5-1 and TRBJ1-1, with a tentative D call TRBD1 (5 bases). Trimming removed 7 bases from V and 5 bases from J, with 15 bases in between. The CDR3 has 13 amino acids. Germline CDR1 and CDR2: SGHRS and YFSETQ. The CDR3: CASRIREGTEAFF. In nucleotides, the CDR3 is TGCGCCAGCCGAATCCGGGAGGGGACTGAAGCTTTCTTT. Full variable domain (outside the CDR3, taken from reference TRBV5-1 and TRBJ1-1): KAGVTQTPRYLIKTRGQQVTLSCSPISGHRSVSWYQQTPGQGLQFLFEYFSETQRNKGNFPGRFSGRQFSNSRSEMNVSTLELGDSALYLCASRIREGTEAFFGQGTRLTVV.

The genes are TRBV7-9 and TRBJ2-4; D remains unclear. Deletions cut 2 bases from V and 11 bases from J, with 13 bases between. This CDR3 spans 13 amino acids. Germline assignment: CDR1 SEHNR and CDR2 FQNEAQ (reference sequence). CDR3 region: CASSLSVRSFQYF. CDR3 sequence (DNA): TGTGCCAGCAGCTTAAGCGTTCGGTCGTTTCAGTACTTC.

The chain combines TRBV27 with TRBJ1-1; the match to TRBD1 covers 12 bases. CDR3 length: 17 residues. V shed 5 bases, J shed 2 bases, and the junction held 9 bases outside the gene matches. Germline CDR1 MNHEY, CDR2 SMNVEV (reference sequence). The CDR3 nucleotides read TGTGCCAGCAGTGCAACCGGGACAGGGGGCGTAAACACTGAAGCTTTCTTT. Translation: CASSATGTGGVNTEAFF.

V and J are TRBV6-5 and TRBJ2-1, with 10 bases fitting TRBD2. The V gene's germline CDR1 is MNHEY and CDR2 SVGAGI. V shed 6 bases and J 4 bases; nucleotides not matched to a gene: 6. CDR3 length equals 15 residues. DNA of the CDR3: TGTGCCAGCAGACAAAGCGGGGGGGGATACAATGAGCAGTTCTTC. Translated, it gives CASRQSGGGYNEQFF.

The chain employs TRBV7-9 and TRBJ1-2; possibly TRBD1 for D (5 bases). V was pared by 2 bases and J by 7 bases, with 5 bases between. CDR1 is SEHNR and CDR2 is FQNEAQ in the germline V gene (reference sequence). The CDR3 spans 11 residues. The CDR3: CASSLQGGYTF. The CDR3 DNA reads TGTGCCAGCAGCTTACAGGGTGGCTACACCTTC.

The gene calls are TRBV3-1 (or the pseudogene TRBV3-2) and TRBJ2-5, with TRBD1 as a possible D gene (6 bases). Germline CDR1 reads LGHDT; CDR2 reads YNNKEL (reference sequence). The germline V and J ends were trimmed by 1 base and 6 bases, with 30 bases remaining between them. The CDR3 is 20 residues long. The DNA for the CDR3 is TGTGCCAGCAGCCAAGGACTGCTTGGATCCGGGACACATCGGGGAAAGACCCAGTACTTC. Translating gives CASSQGLLGSGTHRGKTQYF.

V gene TRBV7-6 combines with J gene TRBJ1-3; D is uncertain. The CDR3 is made up of 15 amino acids. CDR1 and CDR2 (germline): SGHVS, FNYEAQ. Between the trimmed V and J ends, which lost 5 bases and 3 bases, there was a span of 14 bases. CDR3 sequence (DNA): TGTGCCAGCAGCCCCACGGCAGGTTTTGGAAACACCATATATTTT. Residues: CASSPTAGFGNTIYF.

V and J are TRBV19 and TRBJ2-5; 9 nucleotides align to TRBD1. V dropped 5 bases and J dropped 5; count of bases not matched to a gene: 9. CDR1 and CDR2 from the germline V gene are LNHDA and SQIVND (reference sequence). The CDR3 covers 15 residues. CDR3 amino acids: CASSLNRGRGETQYF. CDR3 nucleotides: TGTGCCAGTAGTCTCAACAGGGGGCGAGGGGAGACCCAGTACTTC.

This sequence joins TRBV7-8 and TRBJ2-2, with 9 nucleotides matching TRBD2. The J segment lost 6 bases and the V segment lost 2 bases, leaving 7 bases of the junction unmatched. CDR1 is SGHVS and CDR2 is FQNEAQ in the germline V gene. This CDR3 region has 16 residues. DNA for the CDR3: TGTGCCAGCAGCTTATTGAGCGGGGGGATGGCCGGGGAGCTGTTTTTT. Protein product: CASSLLSGGMAGELFF. The full variable domain, in which reference TRBV7-8 and TRBJ2-2 provide the parts outside the CDR3, is GAGVSQSPRYKVAKRGQDVALRCDPISGHVSLFWYQQALGQGPEFLTYFQNEAQLDKSGLPSDRFFAERPEGSVSTLKIQRTQQEDSAVYLCASSLLSGGMAGELFFGEGSRLTVL.